The TCR beta chain under discussion was sequenced for a study of T cell repertoires in cytomegalovirus infection. As for the study in general: Through public TCR beta signatures, both CMV infection and matching HLA type were indicated. Study-level results: Clonotypes of TCR beta that were HLA-C-restricted and CMV-specific dominated the ex vivo response.

TCRdb re-called the reads with MiXCR, one entry per CDR3 protein. The table has some 160,000 distinct CDR3 sequences, under 20% seen once; the top ten hold around a sixth. Germline V gene data show CDR1 as SGHVS and CDR2 as FQNEAQ. CDR3 length: 14 amino acids. The V end was cut by 2 bases, the J end by 9 bases, with 14 bases between. This clonotype was observed a handful of times. Its target is unknown. This chain links TRBV7-8 with TRBJ2-1; no reliable D call. Material: CD8+ T cells from PBMCs. The sequence was collected from a human donor in good health (CMV status not recorded). Some clones in this sample may be carry-over from other donors' samples. In nucleotides, the CDR3 is TGTGCCAGCAGCTTACGGGCCTCTGTGGGTGAGCAGTTCTTC. Translated: CASSLRASVGEQFF.